This is a list of T cell receptor beta chains from one sample in a study of CD8 T cells in Susac syndrome. TCRdb processed the immunoSEQ multiplex PCR reads anew with MiXCR; each CDR3 protein has one entry. Among roughly 70,000 distinct CDR3 sequences listed, around 96% were seen once. The material sequenced was CD4+ T cells from PBMCs. These receptors came from a human donor with multiple sclerosis. The CDR3 runs from the conserved cysteine through the conserved F or W. D genes are given only for firm matches.

j_gene: TRBJ2-3; d_gene: TRBD1; v_gene: TRBV29-1; CDR3aa: CSVTGTGFSTDTQYF
j_gene: TRBJ1-1; d_gene: NA; v_gene: TRBV12-3/TRBV12-4; CDR3aa: CASSPRGSLNTEAFF
j_gene: TRBJ2-1; d_gene: NA; v_gene: TRBV7-7; CDR3aa: CASSLRPGSNNEQFF
j_gene: TRBJ2-2; d_gene: NA; v_gene: TRBV4-1; CDR3aa: CASSQDGSTGELFF
j_gene: TRBJ2-5; d_gene: TRBD1; v_gene: TRBV4-1; CDR3aa: CASSQDGTGDLQETQYF
j_gene: TRBJ1-1; d_gene: NA; v_gene: TRBV30; CDR3aa: CAHDRGAGTEAFF
j_gene: TRBJ2-7; d_gene: NA; v_gene: TRBV6-5; CDR3aa: CASRDRQTNYEQYF
j_gene: TRBJ2-3; d_gene: NA; v_gene: TRBV24-1; CDR3aa: CATSDLSSGNTDTQYF
j_gene: TRBJ1-6; d_gene: NA; v_gene: TRBV7-2; CDR3aa: CASSLSGKSPLHF
j_gene: TRBJ2-1; d_gene: TRBD2; v_gene: TRBV10-3; CDR3aa: CAISDAGGSYNEQFF
j_gene: TRBJ1-6; d_gene: TRBD1; v_gene: TRBV20-1; CDR3aa: CSASPRDRRNSPLHF
j_gene: TRBJ1-5; d_gene: NA; v_gene: TRBV12-3/TRBV12-4; CDR3aa: CASSGTKGEFGNQPQHF
j_gene: TRBJ2-1; d_gene: TRBD2; v_gene: TRBV6-6; CDR3aa: CASSTGGPIEQFF
j_gene: TRBJ2-7; d_gene: TRBD2; v_gene: TRBV19; CDR3aa: CASSISSGGEYEQYF
j_gene: TRBJ2-7; d_gene: NA; v_gene: TRBV25-1; CDR3aa: CASSEGQGNYEQYF
j_gene: TRBJ2-1; d_gene: TRBD1; v_gene: TRBV3-1; CDR3aa: CASSRGDRGVFSDEQFF
j_gene: TRBJ1-2; d_gene: NA; v_gene: TRBV9; CDR3aa: CASSVSGYGYTF
j_gene: TRBJ2-2; d_gene: TRBD1; v_gene: TRBV3-1; CDR3aa: CASSQRTGGNTGELFF
j_gene: TRBJ2-3; d_gene: NA; v_gene: TRBV20-1; CDR3aa: CSARDRRVADTQYF
j_gene: TRBJ1-4; d_gene: NA; v_gene: TRBV5-4; CDR3aa: CASSSADNREKLFF
j_gene: TRBJ2-1; d_gene: TRBD2; v_gene: TRBV11-2; CDR3aa: CASSATSGAINNEQFF
j_gene: TRBJ2-3; d_gene: NA; v_gene: TRBV7-9; CDR3aa: CASSLEAGADTQYF
j_gene: TRBJ2-3; d_gene: TRBD1; v_gene: TRBV6-6; CDR3aa: CASSPRGQGPLDTQYF
j_gene: TRBJ2-5; d_gene: NA; v_gene: TRBV5-4; CDR3aa: CASSLAAGPGETQYF
j_gene: TRBJ1-1; d_gene: NA; v_gene: TRBV30; CDR3aa: CAWSVLKNTEAFF
j_gene: TRBJ2-5; d_gene: NA; v_gene: TRBV29-1; CDR3aa: CSAQLGSPETQYF
j_gene: TRBJ1-1; d_gene: NA; v_gene: TRBV3-1; CDR3aa: CASSPDSNFEAFF
j_gene: TRBJ2-7; d_gene: NA; v_gene: TRBV9; CDR3aa: CASSAMAQGPSYEQYF
j_gene: TRBJ2-7; d_gene: NA; v_gene: TRBV12-3/TRBV12-4; CDR3aa: CASSLVRGTDNSYEQYF